This T cell receptor (beta chain) was observed in a study of siplizumab effects on memory and regulatory T cells. Notes on the study in general: Naive T cells appeared more diverse than memory cells and seemed to be major alloresponse contributors. Siplizumab, the agent tested, significantly reduced alloreactive sequences traceable to unstimulated CD4+ memory cells.

Clones were sequenced by immunoSEQ multiplex PCR, and TCRdb holds only the in-frame ones, with some missing. The table includes more than 800 clones, 70% to 80% detected once. Coculturing was carried out on the mixed lymphocyte reaction cells. It lasted 5 to 7 days and was done at 37°C. A note on this clone: What it binds is unknown.

The sequence was collected from a human donor in good health; the cells came from an allogeneic mixed lymphocyte reaction. The sample was CFSE-low (dividing) CD8+ T cells sorted from an allogeneic mixed lymphocyte reaction.

The DNA for the CDR3 is TGTGCCAGCAGTGCCTTATCCGGGGCAAAAAACATTCAGTACTTC. As protein: CASSALSGAKNIQYF. V gene TRBV27 combines with J gene TRBJ2-4; D may correspond to TRBD1 or TRBD2 (5 bases each). Trimming left V 5 bases short and J 4 bases short, with 15 bases between. CDR1 MNHEY and CDR2 SMNVEV come from the germline V gene (reference sequence). This CDR3 is 15 amino acids long.